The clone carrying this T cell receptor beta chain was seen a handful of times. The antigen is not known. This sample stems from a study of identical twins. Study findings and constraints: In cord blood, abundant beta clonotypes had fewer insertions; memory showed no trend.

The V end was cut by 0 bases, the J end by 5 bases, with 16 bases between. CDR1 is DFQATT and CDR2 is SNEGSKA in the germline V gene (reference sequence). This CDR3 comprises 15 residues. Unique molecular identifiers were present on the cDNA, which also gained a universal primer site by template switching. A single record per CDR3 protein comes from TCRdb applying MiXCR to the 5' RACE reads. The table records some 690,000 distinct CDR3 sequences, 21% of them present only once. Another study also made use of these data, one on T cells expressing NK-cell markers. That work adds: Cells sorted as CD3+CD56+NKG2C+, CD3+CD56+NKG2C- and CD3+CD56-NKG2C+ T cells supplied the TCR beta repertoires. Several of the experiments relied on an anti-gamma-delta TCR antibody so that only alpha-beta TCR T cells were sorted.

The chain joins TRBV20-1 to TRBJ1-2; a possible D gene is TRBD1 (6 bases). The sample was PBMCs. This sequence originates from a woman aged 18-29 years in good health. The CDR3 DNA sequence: TGCAGTGCTAGAGATCGAAGGGGGGGAATATATGGCTACACCTTC. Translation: CSARDRRGGIYGYTF.